The T cell receptor beta chain described here comes from a study of high-grade serous ovarian cancer treatment subgroups. Assay used: immunoSEQ multiplex PCR; TCRdb lists only in-frame clones, some missing. The sample lists some 10,000 clones, about 63% seen once, with 3.5% to 4.5% in the top ten. V lost 4 bases, J lost 1 base, and 6 bases stayed unmatched. The CDR3 sequence is 16 residues long. The V gene's germline CDR1 is SGHDN and CDR2 FVKESK. Tumor samples were taken before definitive surgery or chemotherapy. Material: tumor tissue. The sequence was obtained from a human donor with high-grade serous ovarian cancer. The V gene is TRBV14, the J gene TRBJ2-4; TRBD1 matches at 8 bases. CDR3 sequence reads: CASSPGQGMAKNIQYF. Written as DNA, the CDR3 is TGTGCCAGCAGCCCCGGACAGGGTATGGCCAAAAACATTCAGTACTTC.